This record covers a single T cell receptor beta chain. Antigen specificity is unknown. The sample comes from a study of T cell responses to AZD1222 COVID-19 vaccine. Trimming shortened V by 3 bases and J by 4 bases, and 7 bases separated the two germline ends. The CDR3 covers 13 residues. The assay was immunoSEQ multiplex PCR, and TCRdb's table has in-frame clones only and misses some. The top ten hold 3.5% to 5% of the sample, which has about 130,000 clones, roughly 90% seen once. Study-wide results and limits: Donors were chiefly white British, with a greater number of females, and clonal diversity was perhaps underestimated. The study sampled repertoires only after the peak T cell response.

This TCR was sampled from an adult in good health. V gene TRBV12-3 or TRBV12-4 combines with J gene TRBJ1-3; D uncertain. Specimen: peripheral blood, collected on day 0 of AZD1222 vaccination. This chain's CDR3 is CASSFGQGNTIYF. DNA of the CDR3: TGTGCCAGCAGTTTCGGGCAGGGAAACACCATATATTTT.